The rows below give T cell receptor beta chains drawn from one sample of a study of blood T cell repertoires in COVID-19. The assay was immunoSEQ multiplex PCR, and TCRdb's table has in-frame clones only and misses some. The data show around 310,000 clones, with 70% to 90% seen just once and 4% held by the top ten. Sequences were obtained from peripheral blood. These receptors originate from a woman aged 50 to 60 with active or convalescent COVID-19. Both conserved end residues are part of each CDR3. D genes are given only for firm matches. Size is omitted from some rows. Given values are once, few, many or a class for expanded clones.

NA	NA	TRBJ2-1	TRBV5-1	CASSLALGGFSSGVNEQFF	TGCGCCAGCAGCTTGGCCCTAGGCGGGTTCTCCTCGGGGGTCAATGAGCAGTTCTTC
NA	NA	TRBJ2-1	TRBV12-5	CASAPGGREQFF	TGTGCTAGTGCCCCTGGCGGCCGCGAACAGTTCTTC
NA	NA	TRBJ2-7	TRBV10-3	CAISRTGFAYEQYF	TGTGCCATCAGCAGGACTGGTTTCGCCTACGAGCAGTACTTC
NA	NA	TRBJ1-1	TRBV5-1	CASSLGGGADTEAFF	TGCGCCAGCAGCTTGGGCGGGGGCGCGGACACTGAAGCTTTCTTT
NA	NA	TRBJ1-6	TRBV6-5	CASSYSEKTYNSPLHF	TGTGCCAGCAGTTACTCCGAGAAAACCTATAATTCACCCCTCCACTTT
NA	TRBD2	TRBJ2-3	TRBV4-2	CASSQSTSGSFADTQYF	TGTGCCAGCAGCCAATCCACTAGCGGGAGTTTCGCAGATACGCAGTATTTT
NA	NA	TRBJ1-1	TRBV2	CASTGLNTEAFF	TGTGCCAGCACAGGGTTGAACACTGAAGCTTTCTTT
NA	NA	TRBJ1-4	TRBV2	CASKRALGEKLFF	TGTGCCAGCAAGAGGGCCTTGGGTGAAAAACTGTTTTTT
NA	NA	TRBJ1-2	TRBV28	CASSSPTVNYGYTF	TGTGCCAGCAGTTCACCGACAGTAAACTATGGCTACACCTTC
NA	TRBD1	TRBJ2-7	TRBV6-4	CASSEWGTGAYEQYF	TGTGCCAGCAGTGAGTGGGGGACAGGGGCCTACGAGCAGTACTTC
NA	NA	TRBJ1-1	TRBV9	CASSPSTEAFF	TGTGCCAGCAGCCCCTCGACTGAAGCTTTCTTT
once	TRBD2	TRBJ2-7	TRBV28	CASSSGSISRYEQYF	TGTGCCAGCAGTAGCGGGAGTATAAGTCGCTACGAGCAGTACTTC
NA	NA	TRBJ1-4	TRBV30	CAWSVHGGDEKLFF	TGTGCCTGGAGTGTACACGGAGGCGACGAAAAACTGTTTTTT
NA	NA	TRBJ1-5	TRBV30	CAWSAGDGNQPQHF	TGTGCCTGGAGTGCAGGGGATGGCAATCAGCCCCAGCATTTT
NA	NA	TRBJ2-1	TRBV29-1	CSVRVADNEQFF	TGCAGCGTAAGGGTAGCGGACAATGAGCAGTTCTTC
NA	NA	TRBJ1-1	TRBV5-6	CASSKDRPEAFF	TGTGCCAGCAGCAAGGACAGACCTGAAGCTTTCTTT
NA	NA	TRBJ1-6	TRBV2	CASSEAPSTSLQGVNSPLHF	TGTGCCAGCAGTGAAGCGCCTTCTACCTCTCTTCAGGGTGTTAATTCACCCCTCCACTTT
NA	TRBD1	TRBJ1-3	TRBV10-3	CAISRGQESGNTIYF	TGTGCCATCAGTAGGGGACAGGAGTCTGGAAACACCATATATTTT
NA	TRBD1	TRBJ1-5	TRBV18	CASSPPLAGGNQPQHF	TGTGCCAGCTCACCACCTCTGGCAGGGGGGAATCAGCCCCAGCATTTT
NA	NA	TRBJ1-3	TRBV6-5	CASSRDGSSGNTIYF	TGTGCCAGCAGCAGGGATGGTTCTTCTGGAAACACCATATATTTT
NA	NA	TRBJ1-3	TRBV7-8	CASSPITESGNTIYF	TGTGCCAGCAGCCCAATCACAGAATCTGGAAACACCATATATTTT
NA	TRBD1	TRBJ1-2	TRBV28	CASSTEGTAQVTNYGYTF	TGTGCCAGCAGTACTGAGGGGACAGCCCAAGTCACTAACTATGGCTACACCTTC
NA	TRBD2	TRBJ2-1	TRBV9	CASSSPPGTKYNEQFF	TGTGCCAGCAGCTCCCCCCCCGGGACTAAATACAATGAGCAGTTCTTC
NA	NA	TRBJ2-3	TRBV6-5	CASSYSRGVPVFF	TGTGCCAGCAGTTACTCACGCGGGGTCCCTGTTTTTTTT
NA	NA	TRBJ2-1	TRBV2	CASSGVSSYNEQFF	TGTGCCAGCAGCGGGGTTAGCTCCTACAATGAGCAGTTCTTC
NA	TRBD1	TRBJ1-6	TRBV25-1	CASRLGQGIDSPLHF	TGTGCCAGCAGACTTGGACAGGGGATAGATTCACCCCTCCACTTT
NA	NA	TRBJ2-1	TRBV7-2	CASSFDRSSYNEQFF	TGTGCCAGCAGCTTTGACCGGAGCTCCTACAATGAGCAGTTCTTC
NA	NA	TRBJ1-3	TRBV11-2	CASSTPRGGGNTIYF	TGTGCCAGCAGCACCCCAAGGGGTGGTGGAAACACCATATATTTT
NA	NA	TRBJ2-1	TRBV7-3	CASSSGYNEQFF	TGTGCCAGCAGCTCAGGGTACAATGAGCAGTTCTTC
NA	NA	TRBJ1-2	TRBV30	CAWSVRPEYGYTF	TGTGCCTGGAGTGTCCGCCCAGAATATGGCTACACCTTC
NA	TRBD2	TRBJ2-7	TRBV7-9	CASSPPAGGYEQYF	TGTGCCAGCAGCCCCCCCGCGGGAGGTTACGAGCAGTACTTC
NA	NA	TRBJ1-4	TRBV30	CAWNNGEKLFF	TGTGCCTGGAATAACGGGGAAAAACTGTTTTTT
NA	NA	TRBJ1-1	TRBV27	CASRKDLLNTEAFF	TGTGCCTCCCGTAAAGATCTATTGAACACTGAAGCTTTCTTT
once	TRBD2	TRBJ2-2	TRBV27	CASSLGGATLRELFF	TGTGCCAGCAGTTTGGGAGGGGCGACCCTCCGGGAGCTGTTTTTT
NA	NA	TRBJ2-7	TRBV18	CASSPNTGMGYEQYF	TGTGCCAGCTCACCGAACACAGGGATGGGCTACGAGCAGTACTTC
NA	NA	TRBJ1-2	TRBV4-3	CASSQEAGGGMGYGYTF	TGCGCCAGCAGCCAAGAGGCCGGAGGAGGGATGGGGTATGGCTACACCTTC
NA	TRBD2	TRBJ2-1	TRBV14	CASSQGWTSGSEDEQFF	TGTGCCAGCAGCCAAGGGTGGACTAGCGGGAGCGAGGATGAGCAGTTCTTC
NA	TRBD1	TRBJ2-7	TRBV13	CASSSEFYRGPNYEQYF	TGTGCCAGCAGCTCCGAGTTCTACAGGGGCCCGAACTACGAGCAGTACTTC
NA	TRBD2	TRBJ2-7	TRBV7-2	CASSTLAGAYEQYF	TGTGCCAGCAGCACTCTAGCGGGGGCCTACGAGCAGTACTTC
NA	TRBD1	TRBJ2-5	TRBV2	CASIPGGNQETQYF	TGTGCCAGCATCCCAGGGGGAAACCAAGAGACCCAGTACTTC
NA	TRBD2	TRBJ2-7	TRBV7-2	CASSLDPRGAEQYF	TGTGCCAGCAGCTTAGATCCGCGGGGGGCCGAGCAGTACTTC
many	TRBD1	TRBJ1-1	TRBV7-2	CASSLTPRTGGVAFF	TGTGCCAGCAGCTTAACGCCCCGTACAGGGGGGGTAGCTTTCTTT
many	TRBD1	TRBJ2-2	TRBV4-1	CASSQTGDTGELFF	TGCGCCAGCAGCCAAACAGGGGACACCGGGGAGCTGTTTTTT
NA	NA	TRBJ2-7	TRBV4-1	CASSQVGAYEQYF	TGCGCCAGCAGCCAAGTCGGGGCCTACGAGCAGTACTTC